This TCR beta chain was obtained from a study of T cell responses to AZD1222 COVID-19 vaccine. Broader study findings: Among those given AZD1222, only six were seropositive at baseline.

For this clone: Its antigen is still unknown.

Trimming cost V 1 base and J 3 bases, with 9 bases left between them. Per the germline V gene, CDR1 is LNHNV and CDR2 is YYDKDF (reference sequence). The CDR3 runs 15 residues. Repertoires were generated with immunoSEQ multiplex PCR, while TCRdb's copy carries only in-frame clones and drops some. The sample shows about 110,000 clones, around 84% of them seen only once. This specimen consisted of peripheral blood, obtained on day 0 of AZD1222 vaccination. This receptor was obtained from an adult in good health. V usage is TRBV15 and J usage is TRBJ1-4; D gene ambiguous. For the CDR3, the DNA is TGTGCCACCAGCAGAGGTTACCAGGCTAATGAAAAACTGTTTTTT. This sequence encodes CATSRGYQANEKLFF.